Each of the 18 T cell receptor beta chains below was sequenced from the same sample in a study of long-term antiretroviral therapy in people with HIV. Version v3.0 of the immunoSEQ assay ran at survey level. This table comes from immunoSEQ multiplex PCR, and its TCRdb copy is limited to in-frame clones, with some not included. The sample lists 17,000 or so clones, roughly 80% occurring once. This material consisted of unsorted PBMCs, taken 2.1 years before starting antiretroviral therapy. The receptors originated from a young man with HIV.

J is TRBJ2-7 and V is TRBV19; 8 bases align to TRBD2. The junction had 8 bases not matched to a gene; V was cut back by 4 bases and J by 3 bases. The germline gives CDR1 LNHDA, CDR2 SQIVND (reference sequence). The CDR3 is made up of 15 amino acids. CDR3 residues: CASSTAQGTSYEQYF. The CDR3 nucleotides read TGTGCCAGTAGTACAGCCCAAGGGACTAGCTACGAGCAGTACTTC.

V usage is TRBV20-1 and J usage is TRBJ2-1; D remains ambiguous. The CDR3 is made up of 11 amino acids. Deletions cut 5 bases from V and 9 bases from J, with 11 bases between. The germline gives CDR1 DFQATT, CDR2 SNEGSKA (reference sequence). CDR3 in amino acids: CSAQQLGEQFF. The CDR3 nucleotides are TGCAGTGCTCAGCAGCTTGGTGAGCAGTTCTTC.

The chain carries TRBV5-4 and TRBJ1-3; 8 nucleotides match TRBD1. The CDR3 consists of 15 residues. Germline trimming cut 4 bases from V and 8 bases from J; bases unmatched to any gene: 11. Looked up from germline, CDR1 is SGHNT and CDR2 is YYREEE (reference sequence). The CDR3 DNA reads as TGTGCCAGCAGCCCCCGGGACAGGTCGGTAGACACCATATATTTT. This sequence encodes CASSPRDRSVDTIYF.

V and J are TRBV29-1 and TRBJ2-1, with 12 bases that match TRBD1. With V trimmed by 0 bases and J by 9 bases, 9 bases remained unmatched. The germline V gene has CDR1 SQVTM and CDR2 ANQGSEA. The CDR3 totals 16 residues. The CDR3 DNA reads TGCAGCGTTGAAGAGTGGAGGGACAGGGGGCTCGGTGAGCAGTTCTTC. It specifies CSVEEWRDRGLGEQFF.

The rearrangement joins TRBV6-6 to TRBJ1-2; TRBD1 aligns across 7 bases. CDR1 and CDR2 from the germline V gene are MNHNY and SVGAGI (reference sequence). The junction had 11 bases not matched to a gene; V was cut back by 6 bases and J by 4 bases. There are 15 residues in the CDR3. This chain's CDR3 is CASSFRQGSSYGYTF. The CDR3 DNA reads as TGTGCCAGCAGCTTCCGACAGGGTTCCAGCTATGGCTACACCTTC.

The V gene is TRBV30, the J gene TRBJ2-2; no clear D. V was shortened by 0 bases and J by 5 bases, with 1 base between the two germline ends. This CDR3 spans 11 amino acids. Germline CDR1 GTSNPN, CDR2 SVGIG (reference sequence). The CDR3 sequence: CAWSVTGELFF. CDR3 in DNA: TGTGCCTGGAGTGTTACCGGGGAGCTGTTTTTT.

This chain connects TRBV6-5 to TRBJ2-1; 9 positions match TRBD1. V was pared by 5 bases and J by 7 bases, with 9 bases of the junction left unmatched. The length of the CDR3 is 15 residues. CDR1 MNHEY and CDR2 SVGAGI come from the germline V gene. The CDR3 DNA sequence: TGTGCCAGCAGTGCCACCGGGACAGGGAATAATGAGCAGTTCTTC. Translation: CASSATGTGNNEQFF.

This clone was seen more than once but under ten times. For the CDR3, the DNA is TGTGCCAGTATGTTTAGGGAAATCGATGAGCAGTTCTTC. It codes for CASMFREIDEQFF. The chain couples TRBV28 to TRBJ2-1; D gene ambiguous. CDR1 is MDHEN and CDR2 is SYDVKM in the germline V gene. The V end lost 9 bases, the J end lost 8 bases, and 17 bases lay between the germline ends. The CDR3 is 13 amino acids.

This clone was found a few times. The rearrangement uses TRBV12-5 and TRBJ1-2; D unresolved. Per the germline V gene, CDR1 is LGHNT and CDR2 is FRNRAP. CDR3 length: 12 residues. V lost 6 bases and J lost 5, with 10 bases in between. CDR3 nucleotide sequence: TGTGCTAGTGGCCTCGGTGGGTATGGCTACACCTTC. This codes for CASGLGGYGYTF.

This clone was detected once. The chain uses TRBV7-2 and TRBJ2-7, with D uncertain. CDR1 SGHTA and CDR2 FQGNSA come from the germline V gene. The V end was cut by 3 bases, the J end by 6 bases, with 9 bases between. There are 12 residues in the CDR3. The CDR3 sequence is CASSFGPGEQYF. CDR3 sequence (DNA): TGTGCCAGCAGCTTTGGGCCAGGCGAGCAGTACTTC.

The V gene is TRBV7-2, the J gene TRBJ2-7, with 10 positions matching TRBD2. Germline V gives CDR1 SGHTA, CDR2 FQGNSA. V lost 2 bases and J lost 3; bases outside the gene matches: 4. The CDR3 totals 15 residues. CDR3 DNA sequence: TGTGCCAGCAGCTTACTAGCGGGAGTAAGCTACGAGCAGTACTTC. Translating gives CASSLLAGVSYEQYF.

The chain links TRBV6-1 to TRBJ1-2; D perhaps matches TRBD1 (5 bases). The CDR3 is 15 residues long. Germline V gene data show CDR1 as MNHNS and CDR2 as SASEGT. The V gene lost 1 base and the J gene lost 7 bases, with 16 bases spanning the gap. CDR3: CASSEVDRGKGGYTF. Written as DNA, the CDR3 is TGTGCCAGCAGTGAAGTTGATCGGGGCAAGGGTGGCTACACCTTC.

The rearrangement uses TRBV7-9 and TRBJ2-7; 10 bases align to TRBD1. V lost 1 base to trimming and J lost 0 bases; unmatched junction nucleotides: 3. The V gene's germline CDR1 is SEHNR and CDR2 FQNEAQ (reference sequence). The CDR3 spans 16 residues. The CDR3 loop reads CASSLGGQGSSYEQYF. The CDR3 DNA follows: TGTGCCAGCAGCTTAGGGGGACAGGGGTCCTCCTACGAGCAGTACTTC.

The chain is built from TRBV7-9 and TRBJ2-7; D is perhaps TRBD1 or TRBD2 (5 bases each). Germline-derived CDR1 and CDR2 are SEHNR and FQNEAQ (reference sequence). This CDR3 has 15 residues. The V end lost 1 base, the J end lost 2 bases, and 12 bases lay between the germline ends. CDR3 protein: CASSLVGRTPYEQYF. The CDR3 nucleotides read TGTGCCAGCAGCTTAGTGGGACGGACTCCCTACGAGCAGTACTTC.

CDR3 sequence (DNA): TGTGCCAGCAGCTTAGGTCTAGCGGGGGTCTACGAGCAGTACTTC. It yields the protein CASSLGLAGVYEQYF. The chain links TRBV11-2 to TRBJ2-7, with TRBD2 matching 10 bases. This CDR3 has 15 residues. With V trimmed by 1 base and J by 3 bases, 3 bases remained unmatched. In germline, CDR1 is SGHAT, CDR2 FQNNGV.

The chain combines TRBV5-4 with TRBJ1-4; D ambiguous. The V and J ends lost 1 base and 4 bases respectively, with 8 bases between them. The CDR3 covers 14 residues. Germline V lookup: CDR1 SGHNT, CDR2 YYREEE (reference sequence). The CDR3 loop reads CASSLWGSNEKLFF. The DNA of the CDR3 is TGTGCCAGCAGCTTGTGGGGTAGTAATGAAAAACTGTTTTTT.

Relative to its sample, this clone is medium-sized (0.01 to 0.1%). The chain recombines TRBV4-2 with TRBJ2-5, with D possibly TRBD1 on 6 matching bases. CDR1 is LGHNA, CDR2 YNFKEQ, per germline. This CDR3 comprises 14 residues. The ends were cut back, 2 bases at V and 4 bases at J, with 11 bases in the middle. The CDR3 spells CASSQKQGVETQYF. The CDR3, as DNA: TGTGCCAGCAGCCAAAAACAGGGTGTAGAGACCCAGTACTTC.

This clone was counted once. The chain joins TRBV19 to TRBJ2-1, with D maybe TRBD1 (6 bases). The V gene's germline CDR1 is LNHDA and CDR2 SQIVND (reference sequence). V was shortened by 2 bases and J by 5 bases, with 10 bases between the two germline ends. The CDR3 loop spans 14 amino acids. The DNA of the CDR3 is TGTGCCAGTAGTATAACAGGGTCTAACAATGAGCAGTTCTTC. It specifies CASSITGSNNEQFF.